A selection of T cell receptor beta chains follows, all from one sample in a study of T cells in Graves' hyperthyroidism and ophthalmopathy. TCRdb reprocessed the multiplex PCR reads with MiXCR, giving one entry per CDR3 protein. The data show more than 500,000 distinct CDR3 sequences, with approximately 15% seen just once and over 11% held by the top ten. The sample taken for sequencing was blood. All receptors come from a woman between 40 and 55 years old with Graves' hyperthyroidism. Each CDR3 is given with its conserved first and last residue. D genes are given only for firm matches. Rows may omit the clone size; those that give it use once, few, many or a size class.

J gene | D gene | V gene | clone size | CDR3 protein | CDR3 DNA
TRBJ2-1 | - | TRBV7-7 | many | CASSLAATVVNEQFF | TGTGCTAGCAGCTTAGCGGCGACGGTTGTCAATGAGCAGTTCTTC
TRBJ1-4 | - | TRBV5-1 | few | CASSLGVDNEKLFF | TGCGCCAGCAGCTTGGGGGTTGATAATGAAAAACTGTTTTTT
TRBJ2-2 | TRBD2 | TRBV4-1 | - | CASSQEGLAGGIRGELFF | TGCGCCAGCAGCCAAGAGGGACTAGCGGGAGGGATCCGCGGGGAGCTGTTTTTT
TRBJ1-2 | - | TRBV5-1 | - | CASSFGGASDGYTF | TGCGCCAGCAGCTTCGGAGGAGCTTCTGATGGCTACACCTTC
TRBJ2-7 | TRBD1 | TRBV5-1 | few | CASSPGDRDYEQYF | TGCGCCAGCAGCCCCGGGGACAGGGATTACGAGCAGTACTTC
TRBJ1-5 | - | TRBV19 | - | CASGQVNQPQHF | TGTGCCAGCGGTCAGGTCAATCAGCCCCAGCATTTT
TRBJ1-1 | - | TRBV20-1 | - | CSAKDRMNTEALF | TGCAGTGCTAAAGACAGGATGAACACTGAAGCTCTCTTT
TRBJ2-1 | - | TRBV27 | few | CASDRGYNEQFF | TGTGCCAGCGACAGAGGTTACAATGAGCAGTTCTTC
TRBJ1-2 | - | TRBV2 | - | CASIQGFGNYSYTF | TGTGCCAGCATACAGGGCTTTGGGAACTATAGCTACACCTTC
TRBJ1-2 | - | TRBV4-1 | few | CASSQAAGTNYGYTF | TGCGCCAGCAGCCAAGCTGCAGGAACTAACTATGGCTACACCTTC